These 25 T cell receptor beta chains were all obtained from the same sample, sequenced in a study of technical replicates of blood from a few donors. The method was immunoSEQ multiplex PCR; TCRdb's version includes in-frame clones alone and lacks a portion of them. The sample holds about 80,000 clones; around nine tenths are singletons and the top ten take roughly 0.41%. Sequencing was performed on T cells isolated from PBMCs. These receptors originate from a human donor in good health.

This chain uses TRBV7-2 with TRBJ1-4; D gene uncertain. V lost 1 base and J 7 bases, leaving 13 bases between the germline ends. The CDR3 consists of 15 residues. CDR1 SGHTA and CDR2 FQGNSA come from the germline V gene. This CDR3 reads CASSLVPGSAEKLFF. In DNA form, the CDR3 reads TGTGCCAGCAGCTTAGTGCCGGGATCGGCTGAAAAACTGTTTTTT.

The chain uses TRBV11-3 and TRBJ1-1; 8 nucleotides match TRBD1. The CDR3 has 13 residues. Germline CDR1 SGHNT, CDR2 YENEEA. The junction had 2 bases not matched to a gene; V was cut back by 4 bases and J by 4 bases. The CDR3 is CASSSQGATEAFF. CDR3 in DNA: TGTGCCAGCAGCTCTCAGGGGGCCACTGAAGCTTTCTTT.

J is TRBJ2-2 and V is TRBV4-3; D remains ambiguous. The CDR3 totals 15 residues. With 4 bases removed from V and 1 base from J, the gap between germline ends came to 10 bases. Germline CDR1 is LGHNA and CDR2 is YSLEER. The CDR3 coding sequence is TGCGCCAGCAGCCGCGATACTCAGAACACCGGGGAGCTGTTTTTT. The encoded protein is CASSRDTQNTGELFF.

The J gene is TRBJ1-5, the V gene TRBV19, with 7 bases aligning to TRBD1. Trimming cost V 5 bases and J 6 bases; bases outside gene matches: 4. Per the germline V gene, CDR1 is LNHDA and CDR2 is SQIVND (reference sequence). The CDR3 covers 13 residues. The CDR3 DNA follows: TGTGCCAGTAGTGAGACAGGGACTCAGCCCCAGCATTTT. As protein: CASSETGTQPQHF.

The chain couples TRBV6-5 to TRBJ2-7; 7 positions agree with TRBD1. The V gene end was trimmed by 0 bases and the J gene end by 0 bases; junction bases not matched to a gene: 5. The CDR3 is 16 residues long. The V gene's germline CDR1 is MNHEY and CDR2 SVGAGI. The DNA for the CDR3 is TGTGCCAGCAGTTACTCTGGGGGACAGTACTCCTACGAGCAGTACTTC. It yields the protein CASSYSGGQYSYEQYF.

V gene TRBV5-1 combines with J gene TRBJ1-5; D possibly corresponds to TRBD1 (6 bases). This CDR3 contains 13 residues. V was pared by 2 bases and J by 6 bases, with 9 bases between. Per the germline V gene, CDR1 is SGHRS and CDR2 is YFSETQ. The CDR3 DNA reads as TGCGCCAGCAGCTTAGAAGGGGGTCAGCCCCAGCATTTT. This sequence encodes CASSLEGGQPQHF. The full variable domain, its missing parts supplied by reference TRBV5-1 and TRBJ1-5, is KAGVTQTPRYLIKTRGQQVTLSCSPISGHRSVSWYQQTPGQGLQFLFEYFSETQRNKGNFPGRFSGRQFSNSRSEMNVSTLELGDSALYLCASSLEGGQPQHFGDGTRLSIL.

The chain employs TRBV7-3 and TRBJ2-1; tentative D call: TRBD2 (6 bases). Trimming took off 5 bases at V and 4 bases at J, with 18 bases between the two ends. The germline CDR1 and CDR2 sequences are SGHTA and FQGTGA. The length of the CDR3 is 16 residues. The CDR3 loop is CASSPMENAGYNEQFF. The CDR3 DNA reads as TGTGCCAGCAGCCCTATGGAAAATGCGGGGTACAATGAGCAGTTCTTC.

The chain joins TRBV18 to TRBJ2-2; 10 bases agree with TRBD2. The ends lost 2 bases at V and 4 bases at J; junction bases unmatched: 4. Germline V lookup: CDR1 KGHSH, CDR2 LQKENI. The CDR3 length is 16 residues. In nucleotides, the CDR3 is TGTGCCAGCTCACCATTGCTAGCGGGAGTCACCGGGGAGCTGTTTTTT. It specifies CASSPLLAGVTGELFF.

The chain uses TRBV6-1 and TRBJ2-7; 7 bases fit TRBD2. The CDR3 is 15 residues long. The V and J ends lost 4 bases and 2 bases, in that order; junction bases with no gene match: 8. Germline V gene lookup returns CDR1 MNHNS and CDR2 SASEGT. CDR3 loop: CASSAKVGGAYEQYF. The CDR3 region has the DNA TGTGCCAGCAGTGCAAAAGTGGGAGGGGCCTACGAGCAGTACTTC.

This sequence joins TRBV11-2 and TRBJ2-3, with 9 bases aligning to TRBD2. Losses at the gene ends were 4 bases for V and 2 bases for J; bases not matched to a gene: 16. Germline values: CDR1 SGHAT, CDR2 FQNNGV. CDR3 length: 19 residues. The chain's CDR3 is CASSSPSTSGRSYTDTQYF. The CDR3 nucleotides are TGTGCCAGCAGCTCGCCCTCCACTAGCGGGCGAAGTTACACAGATACGCAGTATTTT.

This chain joins TRBV27 and TRBJ2-1, with D perhaps TRBD2 (6 bases). The CDR3 sequence is 15 residues long. V was trimmed by 2 bases and J by 2 bases, leaving 10 bases between them. Germline V gives CDR1 MNHEY, CDR2 SMNVEV (reference sequence). Written as DNA, the CDR3 is TGTGCCAGCAGTTTAACGGGAGTAACCTACAATGAGCAGTTCTTC. Residues: CASSLTGVTYNEQFF.

The chain carries TRBV27 and TRBJ2-5; a weak D match, TRBD2 (5 bases). V dropped 5 bases and J dropped 2 bases, with 18 bases sitting between them. CDR1 is MNHEY and CDR2 is SMNVEV in the germline V gene (reference sequence). The CDR3 covers 16 residues. CDR3 coding DNA: TGTGCCAGCAGTCCAAGGACTCTGAAAATACAAGAGACCCAGTACTTC. Amino acids: CASSPRTLKIQETQYF.

In its sample, this clone was seen a few times. The genes are TRBV6-1 and TRBJ1-5; possibly TRBD1 for D (6 bases). V was shortened by 7 bases and J by 5 bases, with 12 bases between the two germline ends. The germline V gene encodes CDR1 MNHNS and CDR2 SASEGT. The length of the CDR3 is 13 residues. CDR3 bases: TGTGCCAGCACTCCGGGACACTATCAGCCCCAGCATTTT. It codes for CASTPGHYQPQHF.

The chain employs TRBV6-6 and TRBJ2-5, with D maybe TRBD2 (6 bases). This CDR3 comprises 12 residues. Germline values: CDR1 MNHNY, CDR2 SVGAGI (reference sequence). Trimming cost V 7 bases and J 1 base, with 7 bases left between them. CDR3 protein: CASMGGQETQYF. CDR3 bases: TGTGCCAGCATGGGGGGCCAAGAGACCCAGTACTTC.

The chain employs TRBV2 and TRBJ2-1; unclear D gene. V was cut by 1 base and J by 0 bases, with 7 bases left in between. Germline loops: CDR1 SNHLY, CDR2 FYNNEI. The CDR3 runs to 15 residues. DNA of the CDR3: TGTGCCAGCAGTGAAGGATACAGCTCCTACAATGAGCAGTTCTTC. The encoded protein is CASSEGYSSYNEQFF.

The V and J genes are TRBV15 and TRBJ1-5; D gene uncertain. CDR1 LNHNV and CDR2 YYDKDF come from the germline V gene (reference sequence). V lost 0 bases and J lost 8, with 8 bases in between. This CDR3 is built from 13 residues. The CDR3 nucleotides are TGTGCCACCAGCAGAGATTTGCCAGAGCCCCAGCATTTT. Protein: CATSRDLPEPQHF.

The V gene is TRBV7-9, the J gene TRBJ2-7, with D maybe TRBD2 (6 bases). Trimming removed 0 bases from V and 4 bases from J, with 10 bases in between. Germline lookup yields CDR1 SEHNR and CDR2 FQNEAQ (reference sequence). The CDR3 has 14 residues. As DNA, the CDR3 is TGTGCCAGCAGCTTAGCGCGGAGGGGTTACGAGCAGTACTTC. It translates to CASSLARRGYEQYF.

The V call is TRBV28, the J call TRBJ2-7; 7 positions agree with TRBD2. The CDR3 totals 15 residues. Germline CDR1 and CDR2: MDHEN and SYDVKM. V was clipped by 2 bases and J by 1 base; unmatched bases: 5. CDR3 DNA sequence: TGTGCCAGCAGTTTAAGCGGGACCCATTCCTACGAGCAGTACTTC. This sequence encodes CASSLSGTHSYEQYF.

V gene TRBV6-5 combines with J gene TRBJ1-4; a possible D gene is TRBD1 (6 bases). The germline gives CDR1 MNHEY, CDR2 SVGAGI. This CDR3 has 14 amino acids. Between the trimmed V and J ends, which lost 6 bases and 7 bases, there was a span of 15 bases. Here the CDR3 reads CASRGSRGGEKLFF. The CDR3 DNA reads as TGTGCCAGCAGGGGATCAAGAGGGGGTGAAAAACTGTTTTTT.

This clone was recorded once. This chain joins TRBV11-1 and TRBJ1-2; TRBD1 might be the D (6 bases). Germline values: CDR1 SGHAT, CDR2 FQDESV (reference sequence). V was pared by 3 bases and J by 5 bases, with 16 bases between. The CDR3 totals 15 residues. The CDR3 DNA reads TGTGCCAGCAGCTTGGGGGCAGGGATGGAATATGGCTACACCTTC. Its protein product is CASSLGAGMEYGYTF.

V and J are TRBV4-1 and TRBJ2-1, with 8 bases lining up with TRBD1. Looked up from germline, CDR1 is MGHRA and CDR2 is YSYEKL. V lost 4 bases to trimming and J lost 4 bases; unmatched junction nucleotides: 12. CDR3 size: 17 residues. The CDR3 nucleotides read TGCGCCAGCAGCCGGAGGGACAGGCAATTTTTGTACAATGAGCAGTTCTTC. Protein product: CASSRRDRQFLYNEQFF.

The genes are TRBV5-1 and TRBJ2-7, with unresolved D. The germline CDR1 and CDR2 sequences are SGHRS and YFSETQ. V was pared by 0 bases and J by 3 bases, with 10 bases between. CDR3 size: 14 residues. The CDR3 sequence: CASSLVLENYEQYF. The CDR3 DNA reads as TGCGCCAGCAGCTTGGTCCTGGAGAACTACGAGCAGTACTTC.

The chain combines TRBV27 with TRBJ2-1; 10 positions match TRBD1. The CDR3 sequence is 14 residues long. Germline V lookup: CDR1 MNHEY, CDR2 SMNVEV (reference sequence). V lost 3 bases to trimming and J lost 8 bases; unmatched junction nucleotides: 4. CDR3 sequence reads: CASSLTGGGDEQFF. In DNA form, the CDR3 reads TGTGCCAGCAGTTTGACAGGGGGCGGGGATGAGCAGTTCTTC.

Details on this clone: The sample has other DNA sequences that encode this CDR3 too. The CDR3 region has the DNA TGTGCCAGCAGTTTATCCCGGGGAGGTCAGCCCCAGCATTTT. Its translation: CASSLSRGGQPQHF. J is TRBJ1-5 and V is TRBV27; D ambiguous. The CDR3 sequence is 14 residues long. With 0 bases removed from V and 6 bases from J, the gap between germline ends came to 9 bases. Per germline, CDR1 MNHEY and CDR2 SMNVEV (reference sequence).

The rearrangement links TRBV13 to TRBJ1-5; possible D gene TRBD1, 5 bases. Germline V lookup: CDR1 PRHDT, CDR2 FYEKMQ (reference sequence). V was pared by 7 bases and J by 0 bases, with 13 bases between. The CDR3 consists of 15 residues. CDR3 bases: TGTGCCAGCACCAAGTGGGGGGATAGCAATCAGCCCCAGCATTTT. Amino acids: CASTKWGDSNQPQHF. The entire variable domain, with the rest obtained from reference TRBV13 and TRBJ1-5, is as follows: AAGVIQSPRHLIKEKRETATLKCYPIPRHDTVYWYQQGPGQDPQFLISFYEKMQSDKGSIPDRFSAQQFSDYHSELNMSSLELGDSALYFCASTKWGDSNQPQHFGDGTRLSIL.